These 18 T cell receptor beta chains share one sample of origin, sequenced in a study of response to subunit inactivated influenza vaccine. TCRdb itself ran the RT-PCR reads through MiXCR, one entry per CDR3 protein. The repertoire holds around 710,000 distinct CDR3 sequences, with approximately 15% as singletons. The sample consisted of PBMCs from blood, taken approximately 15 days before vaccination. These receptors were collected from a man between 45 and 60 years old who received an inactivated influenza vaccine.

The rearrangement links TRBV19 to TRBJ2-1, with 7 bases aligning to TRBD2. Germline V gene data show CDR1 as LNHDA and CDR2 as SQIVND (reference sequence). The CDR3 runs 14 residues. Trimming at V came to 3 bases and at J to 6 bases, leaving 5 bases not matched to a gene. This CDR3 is CASSISGKRNEQFF. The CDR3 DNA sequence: TGTGCCAGTAGTATCAGCGGGAAACGCAATGAGCAGTTCTTC.

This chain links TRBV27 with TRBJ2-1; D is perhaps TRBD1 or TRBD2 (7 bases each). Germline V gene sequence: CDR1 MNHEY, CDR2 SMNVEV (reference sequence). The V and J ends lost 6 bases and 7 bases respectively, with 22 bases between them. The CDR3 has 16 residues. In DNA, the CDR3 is TGTGCCAGCAGAGGGGTGAGGGCAGGGGGGGGTAATGAGCAGTTCTTC. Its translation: CASRGVRAGGGNEQFF.

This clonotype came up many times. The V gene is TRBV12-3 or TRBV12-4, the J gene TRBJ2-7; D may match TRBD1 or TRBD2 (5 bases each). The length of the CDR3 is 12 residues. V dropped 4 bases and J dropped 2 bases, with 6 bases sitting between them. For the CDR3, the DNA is TGTGCCAGCAGTTGGGACCCCTACGAGCAGTACTTC. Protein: CASSWDPYEQYF.

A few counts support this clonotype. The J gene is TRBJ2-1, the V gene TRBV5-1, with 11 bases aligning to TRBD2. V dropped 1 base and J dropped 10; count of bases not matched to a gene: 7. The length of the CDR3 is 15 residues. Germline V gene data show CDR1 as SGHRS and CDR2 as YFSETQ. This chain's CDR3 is CASSLSTSGSHEQFF. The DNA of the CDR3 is TGCGCCAGCAGCTTGTCTACTAGCGGGAGCCACGAGCAGTTCTTC.

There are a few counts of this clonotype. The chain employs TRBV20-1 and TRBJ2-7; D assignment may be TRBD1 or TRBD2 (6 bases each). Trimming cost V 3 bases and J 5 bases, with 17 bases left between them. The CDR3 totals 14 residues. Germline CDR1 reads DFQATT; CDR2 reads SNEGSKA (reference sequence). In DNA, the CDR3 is TGCAGTGCTAGGATCACGAGGGGGGACCACGAGCAGTACTTC. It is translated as CSARITRGDHEQYF.

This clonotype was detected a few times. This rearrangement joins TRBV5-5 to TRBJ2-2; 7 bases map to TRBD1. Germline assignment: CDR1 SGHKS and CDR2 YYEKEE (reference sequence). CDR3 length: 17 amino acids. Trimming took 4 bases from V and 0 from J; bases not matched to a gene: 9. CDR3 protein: CASSTAPGTANTGELFF. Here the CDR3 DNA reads TGTGCCAGCAGCACCGCCCCCGGGACAGCGAACACCGGGGAGCTGTTTTTT.

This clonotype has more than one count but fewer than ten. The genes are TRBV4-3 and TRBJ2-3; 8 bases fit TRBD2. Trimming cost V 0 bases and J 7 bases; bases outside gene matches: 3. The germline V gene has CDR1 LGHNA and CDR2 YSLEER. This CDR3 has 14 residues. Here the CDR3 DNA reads TGCGCCAGCAGCCAAGACCGGGGGGGATATACGCAGTATTTT. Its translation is CASSQDRGGYTQYF.

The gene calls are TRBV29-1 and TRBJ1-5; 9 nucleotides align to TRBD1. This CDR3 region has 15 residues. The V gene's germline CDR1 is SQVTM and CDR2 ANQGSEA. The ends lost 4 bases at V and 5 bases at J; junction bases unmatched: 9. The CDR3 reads CSVAMGGTGYQPQHF. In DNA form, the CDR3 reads TGCAGCGTTGCCATGGGCGGGACAGGGTATCAGCCCCAGCATTTT.

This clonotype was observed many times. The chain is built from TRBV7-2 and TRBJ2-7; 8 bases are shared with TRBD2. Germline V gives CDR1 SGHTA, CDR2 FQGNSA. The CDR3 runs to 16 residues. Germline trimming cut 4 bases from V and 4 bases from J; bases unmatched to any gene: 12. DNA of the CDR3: TGTGCCAGCAGCTCGTACGGGGGGGAGGGCCTTTACGAGCAGTACTTC. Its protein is CASSSYGGEGLYEQYF. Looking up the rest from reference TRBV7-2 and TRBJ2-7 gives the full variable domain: GAGVSQSPSNKVTEKGKDVELRCDPISGHTALYWYRQSLGQGLEFLIYFQGNSAPDKSGLPSDRFSAERTGGSVSTLTIQRTQQEDSAVYLCASSSYGGEGLYEQYFGPGTRLTVT.

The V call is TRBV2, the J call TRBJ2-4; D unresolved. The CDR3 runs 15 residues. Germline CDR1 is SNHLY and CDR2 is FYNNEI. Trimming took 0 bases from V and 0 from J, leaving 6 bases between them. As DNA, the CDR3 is TGTGCCAGCAGTGAAGCGGACCTAGCCAAAAACATTCAGTACTTC. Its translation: CASSEADLAKNIQYF.

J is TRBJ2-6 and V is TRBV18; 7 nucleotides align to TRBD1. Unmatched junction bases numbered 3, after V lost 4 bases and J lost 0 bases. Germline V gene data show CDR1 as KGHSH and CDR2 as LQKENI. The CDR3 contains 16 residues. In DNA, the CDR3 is TGTGCCAGCTCACAGACAGGGTCCTCTGGGGCCAACGTCCTGACTTTC. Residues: CASSQTGSSGANVLTF. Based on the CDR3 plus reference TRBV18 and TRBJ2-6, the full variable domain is NAGVMQNPRHLVRRRGQEARLRCSPMKGHSHVYWYRQLPEEGLKFMVYLQKENIIDESGMPKERFSAEFPKEGPSILRIQQVVRGDSAAYFCASSQTGSSGANVLTFGAGSRLTVL.

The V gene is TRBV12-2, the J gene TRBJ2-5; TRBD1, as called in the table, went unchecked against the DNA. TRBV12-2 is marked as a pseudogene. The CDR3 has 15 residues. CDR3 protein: CASRLDKKSGETQYF. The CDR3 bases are TGTGCAAGTCGCTTAGATAAGAAGTCAGGGGAGACCCAGTACTTC.

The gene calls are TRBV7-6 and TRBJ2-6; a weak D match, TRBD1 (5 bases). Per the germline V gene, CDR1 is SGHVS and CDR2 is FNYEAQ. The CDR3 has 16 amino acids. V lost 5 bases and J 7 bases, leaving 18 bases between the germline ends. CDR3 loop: CASSKNTGRGANVLTF. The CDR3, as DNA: TGTGCCAGCAGCAAAAACACTGGAAGGGGAGCCAACGTCCTGACTTTC. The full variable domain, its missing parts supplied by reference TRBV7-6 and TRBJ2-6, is GAGVSQSPRYKVTKRGQDVALRCDPISGHVSLYWYRQALGQGPEFLTYFNYEAQQDKSGLPNDRFSAERPEGSISTLTIQRTEQRDSAMYRCASSKNTGRGANVLTFGAGSRLTVL.

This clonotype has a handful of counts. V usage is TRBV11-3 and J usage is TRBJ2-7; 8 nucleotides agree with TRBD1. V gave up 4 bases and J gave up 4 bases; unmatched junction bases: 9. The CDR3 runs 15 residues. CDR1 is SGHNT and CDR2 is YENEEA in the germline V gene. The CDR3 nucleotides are TGTGCCAGCAGCTCAGGACCCCAGGGGGCTTACGAGCAGTACTTC. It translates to CASSSGPQGAYEQYF.

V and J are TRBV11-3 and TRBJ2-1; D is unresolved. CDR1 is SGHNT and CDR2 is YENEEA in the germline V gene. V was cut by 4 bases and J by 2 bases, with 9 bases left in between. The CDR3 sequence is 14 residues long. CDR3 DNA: TGTGCCAGCAGCTCGCTACAAACCTACAATGAGCAGTTCTTC. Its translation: CASSSLQTYNEQFF.

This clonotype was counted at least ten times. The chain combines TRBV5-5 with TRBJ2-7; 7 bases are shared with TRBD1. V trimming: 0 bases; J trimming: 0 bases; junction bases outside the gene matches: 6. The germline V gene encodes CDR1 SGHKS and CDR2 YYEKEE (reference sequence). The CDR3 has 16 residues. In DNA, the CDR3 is TGTGCCAGCAGCTTGGAGGGGGCGGTGAGCTCCTACGAGCAGTACTTC. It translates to CASSLEGAVSSYEQYF.

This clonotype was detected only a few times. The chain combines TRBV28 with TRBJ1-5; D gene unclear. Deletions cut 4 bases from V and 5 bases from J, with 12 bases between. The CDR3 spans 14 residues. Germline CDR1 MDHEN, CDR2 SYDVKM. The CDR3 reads CASSSSGLYQPQHF. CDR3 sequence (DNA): TGTGCCAGCAGTTCCTCGGGCCTTTATCAGCCCCAGCATTTT.

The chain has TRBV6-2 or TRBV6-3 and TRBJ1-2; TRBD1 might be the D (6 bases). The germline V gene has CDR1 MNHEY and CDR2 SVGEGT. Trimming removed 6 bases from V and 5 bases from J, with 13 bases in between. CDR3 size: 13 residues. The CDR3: CASSMDRVYGYTF. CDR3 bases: TGTGCCAGCAGCATGGACAGAGTTTATGGCTACACCTTC.